This entry lists 3 T cell receptor beta chains sequenced from one sample in a study of cytomegalovirus exposure and HLA in healthy donors (TCRdb year 2017). Libraries came from the immunoSEQ multiplex PCR assay. The multiplex PCR relied on a mix of 60 forward primers for TCR Vbeta segments and 13 reverse primers for TCR Jbeta segments. TCRdb took this table from immuneACCESS and kept in-frame rearrangements with V and J called. Such tables lack part of the clones; where checked against another copy, unresolved V genes explain under half of the gap, and the rest is unexplained. This sample's table lists some 48,000 clones. Around 5.6% of the sample lies in the top ten. The sequencing input was PBMCs. The origin of the receptors is a male donor in good health and CMV-seropositive.

The chain links TRBV27 to TRBJ1-1, with TRBD1 matching 7 bases. The length of the CDR3 is 14 residues. CDR1 and CDR2 (germline): MNHEY, SMNVEV (reference sequence). The V segment lost 5 bases and the J segment 6 bases; nucleotides outside the gene matches: 9. The CDR3 coding sequence is TGTGCCAGCAGTAGTATCCAGGGGGTTCCTGAAGCTTTCTTT. It is translated as CASSSIQGVPEAFF.

The chain recombines TRBV1 with TRBJ2-7; TRBD1 reflects the table's D call only, with no check against the DNA. TRBV1 is listed as a pseudogene. CDR3 length: 12 residues. This chain's CDR3 is CTITGSSYEQYF. CDR3 nucleotides: TGCACCATCACAGGGAGCTCCTACGAGCAGTACTTC.

This chain connects TRBV7-8 to TRBJ1-4; no firm D call. Germline loops: CDR1 SGHVS, CDR2 FQNEAQ. CDR3 length: 15 amino acids. Trimming took 2 bases from V and 5 from J, leaving 12 bases between them. Here the CDR3 reads CASSLLVGENEKLFF. CDR3 in DNA: TGTGCCAGCAGCTTACTCGTGGGCGAGAATGAAAAACTGTTTTTT. The variable domain in full, completed from reference TRBV7-8 and TRBJ1-4, reads GAGVSQSPRYKVAKRGQDVALRCDPISGHVSLFWYQQALGQGPEFLTYFQNEAQLDKSGLPSDRFFAERPEGSVSTLKIQRTQQEDSAVYLCASSLLVGENEKLFFGSGTQLSVL.